This TCR beta chain appears in the sequencing data of a study of blood T cell repertoires in COVID-19. On this clone itself: Additional DNA sequences in this sample encode the identical CDR3.

The CDR3 is 11 residues long. Germline V gene data show CDR1 as DFQATT and CDR2 as SNEGSKA (reference sequence). The junction had 1 base not matched to a gene; V was cut back by 6 bases and J by 3 bases. Using immunoSEQ multiplex PCR, the repertoire was profiled, and TCRdb retains in-frame clones only, with some absent. Of under 500,000 clones in the sample, more than 85% were seen once. The chain uses TRBV20-1 and TRBJ1-2; 7 bases are a match to TRBD1. The origin of this receptor is a woman younger than 45 with acute or convalescent COVID-19. Sequenced sample: peripheral blood. CDR3: CSAGTDYGYTF. For the CDR3, the DNA is TGCAGTGCGGGGACAGACTATGGCTACACCTTC.